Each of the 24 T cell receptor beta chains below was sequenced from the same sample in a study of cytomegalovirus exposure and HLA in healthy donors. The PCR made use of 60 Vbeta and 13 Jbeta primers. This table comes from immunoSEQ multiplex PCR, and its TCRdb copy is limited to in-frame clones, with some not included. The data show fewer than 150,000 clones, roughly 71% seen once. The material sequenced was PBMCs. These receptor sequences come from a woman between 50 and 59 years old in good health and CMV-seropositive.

CDR3 loop: CASSKQGPVEQFF. CDR3 coding DNA: TGTGCCAGTAGTAAACAGGGCCCAGTCGAGCAGTTCTTC. This sequence joins TRBV19 and TRBJ2-1, with TRBD1 as a possible D gene (6 bases). Looked up from germline, CDR1 is LNHDA and CDR2 is SQIVND (reference sequence). This CDR3 is built from 13 residues. Deletions cut 4 bases from V and 10 bases from J, with 14 bases between.

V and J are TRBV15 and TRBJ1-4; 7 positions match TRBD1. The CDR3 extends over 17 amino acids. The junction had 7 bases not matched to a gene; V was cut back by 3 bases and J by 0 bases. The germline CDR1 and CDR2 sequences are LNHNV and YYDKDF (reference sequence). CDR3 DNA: TGTGCCACCAGCAGGCCAGGACAGGCTGCAACTAATGAAAAACTGTTTTTT. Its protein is CATSRPGQAATNEKLFF.

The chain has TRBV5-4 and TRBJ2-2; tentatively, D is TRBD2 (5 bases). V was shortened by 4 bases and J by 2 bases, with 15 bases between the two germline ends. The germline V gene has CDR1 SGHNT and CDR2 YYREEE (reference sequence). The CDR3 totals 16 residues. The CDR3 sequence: CASSPPRLANTGELFF. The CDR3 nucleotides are TGTGCCAGCAGCCCCCCCCGGCTAGCTAACACCGGGGAGCTGTTTTTT.

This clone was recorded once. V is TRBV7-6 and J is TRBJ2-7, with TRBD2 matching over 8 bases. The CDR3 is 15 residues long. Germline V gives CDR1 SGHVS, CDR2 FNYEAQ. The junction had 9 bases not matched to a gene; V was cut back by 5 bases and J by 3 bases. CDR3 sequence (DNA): TGTGCCAGCAGCCCTAAAAGCGGGGGATTCTACGAGCAGTACTTC. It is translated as CASSPKSGGFYEQYF.

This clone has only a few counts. In DNA, the CDR3 is TGTGCCACCAGCAGGAGGAGAGAAGAGACCCAGTACTTC. The encoded protein is CATSRRREETQYF. The genes are TRBV15 and TRBJ2-5; D remains unclear. The germline V gene encodes CDR1 LNHNV and CDR2 YYDKDF (reference sequence). The length of the CDR3 is 13 residues. V lost 3 bases to trimming and J lost 3 bases, with 8 bases between them. Full variable domain (remainder filled in from reference TRBV15 and TRBJ2-5): DAMVIQNPRYQVTQFGKPVTLSCSQTLNHNVMYWYQQKSSQAPKLLFHYYDKDFNNEADTPDNFQSRRPNTSFCFLDIRSPGLGDTAMYLCATSRRREETQYFGPGTRLLVL.

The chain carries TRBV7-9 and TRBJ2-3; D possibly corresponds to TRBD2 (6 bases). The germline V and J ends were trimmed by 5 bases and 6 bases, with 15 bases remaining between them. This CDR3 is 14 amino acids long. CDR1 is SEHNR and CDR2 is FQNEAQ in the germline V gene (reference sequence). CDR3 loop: CASSPIGGGDTQYF. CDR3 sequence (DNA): TGTGCCAGCAGCCCCATCGGGGGTGGGGATACGCAGTATTTT.

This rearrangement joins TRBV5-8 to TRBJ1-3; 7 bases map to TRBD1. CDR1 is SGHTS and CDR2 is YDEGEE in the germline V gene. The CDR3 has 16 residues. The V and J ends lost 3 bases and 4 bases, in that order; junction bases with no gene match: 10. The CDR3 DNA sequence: TGTGCCAGCAGCTGGCGGGACAGTTCGGGAGGAAACACCATATATTTT. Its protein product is CASSWRDSSGGNTIYF.

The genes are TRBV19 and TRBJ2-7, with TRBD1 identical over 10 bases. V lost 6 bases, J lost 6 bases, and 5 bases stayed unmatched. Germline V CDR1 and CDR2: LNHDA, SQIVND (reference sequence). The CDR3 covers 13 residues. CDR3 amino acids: CASSLGQGGEQYF. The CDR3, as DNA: TGTGCCAGTAGCCTAGGACAGGGGGGCGAGCAGTACTTC.

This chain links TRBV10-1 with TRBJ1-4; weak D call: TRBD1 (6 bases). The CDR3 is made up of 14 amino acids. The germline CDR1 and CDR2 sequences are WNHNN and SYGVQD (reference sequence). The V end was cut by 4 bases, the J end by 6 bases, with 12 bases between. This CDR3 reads CASSVWTEDEKLFF. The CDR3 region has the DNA TGCGCCAGCAGTGTGTGGACAGAGGATGAAAAACTGTTTTTT.

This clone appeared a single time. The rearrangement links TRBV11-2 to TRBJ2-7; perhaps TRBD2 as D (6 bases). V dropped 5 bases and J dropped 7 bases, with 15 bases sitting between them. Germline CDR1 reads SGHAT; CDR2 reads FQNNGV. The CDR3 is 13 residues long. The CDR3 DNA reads TGTGCCAGCAGCCGCGTGGAGGGGTGGGAGCAGTACTTC. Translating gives CASSRVEGWEQYF.

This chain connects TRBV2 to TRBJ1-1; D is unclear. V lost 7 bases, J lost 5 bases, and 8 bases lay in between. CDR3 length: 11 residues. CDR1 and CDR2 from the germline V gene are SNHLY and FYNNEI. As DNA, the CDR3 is TGTGCCAGCACCTTCCTAACTGAAGCTTTCTTT. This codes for CASTFLTEAFF.

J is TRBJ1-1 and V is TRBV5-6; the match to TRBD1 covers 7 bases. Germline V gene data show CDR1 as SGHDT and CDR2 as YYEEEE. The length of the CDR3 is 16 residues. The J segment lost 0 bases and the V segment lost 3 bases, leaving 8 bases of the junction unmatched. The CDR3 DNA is TGTGCCAGCAGCTCGAGTTACAGGGGAATGAACACTGAAGCTTTCTTT. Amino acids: CASSSSYRGMNTEAFF.

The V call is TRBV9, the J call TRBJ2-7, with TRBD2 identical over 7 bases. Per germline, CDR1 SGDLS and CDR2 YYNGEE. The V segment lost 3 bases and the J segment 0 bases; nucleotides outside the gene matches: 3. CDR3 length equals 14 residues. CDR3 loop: CASSARGSSYEQYF. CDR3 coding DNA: TGTGCCAGCAGCGCGCGGGGGAGCTCCTACGAGCAGTACTTC.

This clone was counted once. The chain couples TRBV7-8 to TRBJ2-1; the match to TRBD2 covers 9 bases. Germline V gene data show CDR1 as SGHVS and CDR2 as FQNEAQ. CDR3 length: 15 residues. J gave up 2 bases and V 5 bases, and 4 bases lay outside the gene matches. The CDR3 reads CASSLSGGTYNEQFF. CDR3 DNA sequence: TGTGCCAGCAGCCTAAGCGGGGGGACCTACAATGAGCAGTTCTTC.

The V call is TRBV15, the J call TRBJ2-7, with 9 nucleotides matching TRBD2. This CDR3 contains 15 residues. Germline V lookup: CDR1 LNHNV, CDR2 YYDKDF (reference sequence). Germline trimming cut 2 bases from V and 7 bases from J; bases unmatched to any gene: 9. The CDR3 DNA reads TGTGCCACCAGCAGACAAACTAGCGGGCCCTGGGAGCAGTACTTC. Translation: CATSRQTSGPWEQYF.

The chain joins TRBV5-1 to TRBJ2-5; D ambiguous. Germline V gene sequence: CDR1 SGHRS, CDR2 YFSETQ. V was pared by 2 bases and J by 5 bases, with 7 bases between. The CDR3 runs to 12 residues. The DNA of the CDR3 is TGCGCCAGCAGCTTCTATCTGGAGACCCAGTACTTC. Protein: CASSFYLETQYF.

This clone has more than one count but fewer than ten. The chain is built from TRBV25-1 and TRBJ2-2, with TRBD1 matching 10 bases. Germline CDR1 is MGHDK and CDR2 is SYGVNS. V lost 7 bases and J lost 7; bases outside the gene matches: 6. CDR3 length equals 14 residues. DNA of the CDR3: TGTGCCAGCAAACGGGACAGGGGAAGCGGGGAGCTGTTTTTT. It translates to CASKRDRGSGELFF.

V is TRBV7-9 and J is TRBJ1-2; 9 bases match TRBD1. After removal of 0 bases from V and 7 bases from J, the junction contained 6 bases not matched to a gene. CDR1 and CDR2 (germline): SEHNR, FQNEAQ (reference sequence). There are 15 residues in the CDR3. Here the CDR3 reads CASSLALGQGSGYTF. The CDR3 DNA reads TGTGCCAGCAGCTTAGCGCTAGGACAGGGGTCTGGCTACACCTTC.

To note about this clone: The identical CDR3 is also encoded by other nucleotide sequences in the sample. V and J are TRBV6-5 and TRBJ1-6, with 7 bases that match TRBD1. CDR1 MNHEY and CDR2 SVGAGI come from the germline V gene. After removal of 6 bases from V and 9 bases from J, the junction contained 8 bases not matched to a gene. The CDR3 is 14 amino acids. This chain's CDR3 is CASSRRQGGSPLHF. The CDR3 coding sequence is TGTGCCAGCAGCAGAAGACAGGGTGGTTCACCCCTCCACTTT.

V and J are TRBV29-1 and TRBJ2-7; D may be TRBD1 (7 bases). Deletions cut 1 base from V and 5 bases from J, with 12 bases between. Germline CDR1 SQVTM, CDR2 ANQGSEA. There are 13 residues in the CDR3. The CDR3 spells CSVEGGGGNEQYF. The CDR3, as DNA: TGCAGCGTTGAAGGCGGAGGGGGCAACGAGCAGTACTTC.

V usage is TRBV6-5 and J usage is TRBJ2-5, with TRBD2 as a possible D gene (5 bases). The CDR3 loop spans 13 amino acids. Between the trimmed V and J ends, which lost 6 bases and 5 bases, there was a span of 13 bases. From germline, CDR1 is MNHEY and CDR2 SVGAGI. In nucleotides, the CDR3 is TGTGCCAGCAGGGCTAGCTCGACTGAGACCCAGTACTTC. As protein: CASRASSTETQYF.

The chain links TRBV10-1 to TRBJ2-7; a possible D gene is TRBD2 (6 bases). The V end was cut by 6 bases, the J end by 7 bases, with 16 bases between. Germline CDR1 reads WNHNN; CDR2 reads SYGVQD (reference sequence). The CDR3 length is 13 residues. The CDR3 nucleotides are TGCGCCAGCAGCGGGTATGTTGCGGGGGAGCAGTACTTC. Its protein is CASSGYVAGEQYF.

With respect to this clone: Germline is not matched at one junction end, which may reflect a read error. CDR3 loop: CSSSPAQAGTGSVYEQYF. In DNA, the CDR3 is TGTTCCAGCAGCCCCGCCCAAGCCGGGACAGGGTCTGTTTACGAGCAGTACTTC. This chain links TRBV7-9 with TRBJ2-7; 9 positions agree with TRBD1. This CDR3 has 18 amino acids. CDR1 is SEHNR, CDR2 FQNEAQ, per germline (reference sequence).

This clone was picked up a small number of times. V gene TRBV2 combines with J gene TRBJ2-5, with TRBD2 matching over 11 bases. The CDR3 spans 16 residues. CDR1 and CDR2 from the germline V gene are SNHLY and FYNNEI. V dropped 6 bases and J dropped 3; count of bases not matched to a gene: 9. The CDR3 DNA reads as TGTGCCAGCAGCCCCCTTGGTAGCGGGGGGGAAGAGACCCAGTACTTC. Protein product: CASSPLGSGGEETQYF. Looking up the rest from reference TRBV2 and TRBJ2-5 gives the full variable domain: EPEVTQTPSHQVTQMGQEVILRCVPISNHLYFYWYRQILGQKVEFLVSFYNNEISEKSEIFDDQFSVERPDGSNFTLKIRSTKLEDSAMYFCASSPLGSGGEETQYFGPGTRLLVL.